This T cell receptor beta chain was recovered during a study of cytomegalovirus exposure and HLA in healthy donors. Germline lookup yields CDR1 SGDLS and CDR2 YYNGEE. The CDR3 is 14 residues long. The trim removed 4 bases at V and 5 bases at J, leaving 3 bases unmatched. When sampled, the donors appeared nominally healthy, though they likely had unrecorded immune exposures. This clone was seen a few times. Its specificity is not known. Study-wide points: As was reported, the HLA-A and HLA-B alleles of most subjects were accurately predicted from TCR beta sequences.

Primers included in the PCR were 60 Vbeta and 13 Jbeta primers. Assay used: immunoSEQ multiplex PCR; TCRdb lists only in-frame clones, some missing. The top ten hold around 0.98% of the sample, which has about 160,000 clones, roughly 79% seen once. Sequencing was performed on PBMCs. The receptor was isolated from a woman between 45 and 60 years old in good health and CMV-seropositive. This chain uses TRBV9 with TRBJ2-3; 11 positions match TRBD2. The CDR3 region is CASSQGLAEDTQYF. DNA of the CDR3: TGTGCCAGCAGCCAGGGACTAGCGGAAGATACGCAGTATTTT.